Shown below are 22 T cell receptor beta chains from a single sample sequenced in a study of cytomegalovirus exposure and HLA in healthy donors (dated by TCRdb to about 2017). The library was built by means of the immunoSEQ multiplex PCR assay. For the multiplex PCR, a mixture combining 60 forward primers for TCR Vbeta segments and 13 reverse primers for TCR Jbeta segments was used. TCRdb took over this immuneACCESS table, retaining in-frame rearrangements with V and J assigned. Such tables are incomplete; in checked studies, under half of the missing clones stem from an unresolved V gene, and the remainder is unexplained. The sample table holds 99,000 or so clones, of which around 85% were seen once. The ten largest account for about 6.9% of the sample. The sequencing sample was made of PBMCs. The source is a man aged 25 to 40 in good health and CMV-seropositive.

The V gene is TRBV5-1, the J gene TRBJ2-5, with D possibly matching TRBD2 (6 bases). CDR1 and CDR2 from the germline V gene are SGHRS and YFSETQ. The CDR3 length is 13 residues. Trimming cost V 3 bases and J 5 bases, with 11 bases left between them. The CDR3 here is CASSWRGRETQYF. CDR3 DNA: TGCGCCAGCAGCTGGCGGGGCCGGGAGACCCAGTACTTC.

V usage is TRBV15 and J usage is TRBJ2-2, with D possibly TRBD2 on 5 matching bases. This CDR3 comprises 14 residues. The V end lost 8 bases, the J end lost 0 bases, and 10 bases lay between the germline ends. Germline values: CDR1 LNHNV, CDR2 YYDKDF (reference sequence). The CDR3 sequence: CATFGVANTGELFF. The CDR3, as DNA: TGTGCCACCTTCGGGGTTGCGAACACCGGGGAGCTGTTTTTT.

V is TRBV5-1 and J is TRBJ2-1, with 7 bases identical to TRBD2. Trimming removed 4 bases from V and 5 bases from J; junction bases left unmatched: 9. This CDR3 comprises 15 residues. CDR1 SGHRS and CDR2 YFSETQ come from the germline V gene. CDR3 in amino acids: CASSEASGVNNEQFF. Here the CDR3 DNA reads TGCGCCAGCAGCGAAGCTAGCGGTGTCAACAATGAGCAGTTCTTC.

The rearrangement uses TRBV7-8 and TRBJ2-1, with 7 nucleotides matching TRBD2. The CDR3 is 15 residues long. Germline V gene lookup returns CDR1 SGHVS and CDR2 FQNEAQ. J was trimmed by 6 bases and V by 5 bases; bases with no gene match: 10. The CDR3, as DNA: TGTGCCAGCAGCCCAACTAGCGTCCGGTCCAATGAGCAGTTCTTC. Translating gives CASSPTSVRSNEQFF.

Of note for this clone: An end of the junction does not agree with germline; a read error may underlie this. The same CDR3 arises from other DNA sequences in this sample as well. The rearrangement joins TRBV4-2 to TRBJ1-6, with D maybe TRBD1 (5 bases). The CDR3 totals 17 residues. Germline assignment: CDR1 LGHNA and CDR2 YNFKEQ. The CDR3 region is CASSDSNTRPYNSPLHF. In nucleotides, the CDR3 is TGTGCCAGCAGCGACAGCAATACACGTCCCTATAATTCGCCCCTCCACTTT.

The chain carries TRBV27 and TRBJ1-3; no clear D. This CDR3 contains 14 residues. The germline V and J ends were trimmed by 4 bases and 9 bases, with 16 bases remaining between them. CDR1 is MNHEY and CDR2 is SMNVEV in the germline V gene (reference sequence). CDR3 nucleotides: TGTGCCAGCAGTTCCCGGGCTAGGGAGCGCACCATATATTTT. Encoded protein: CASSSRARERTIYF.

The chain couples TRBV19 to TRBJ2-3, with 7 bases that match TRBD1. J was trimmed by 5 bases and V by 4 bases; bases with no gene match: 15. The germline V gene has CDR1 LNHDA and CDR2 SQIVND (reference sequence). This CDR3 comprises 17 residues. The CDR3 reads CASSRPGDSPNVDTQYF. Written as DNA, the CDR3 is TGTGCCAGTAGTAGGCCCGGGGACAGCCCGAATGTAGATACGCAGTATTTT.

This clone was seen a few times. J is TRBJ2-7 and V is TRBV29-1; D possibly corresponds to TRBD1 (6 bases). The CDR3 spans 12 residues. V was shortened by 6 bases and J by 4 bases, with 13 bases between the two germline ends. The germline V gene encodes CDR1 SQVTM and CDR2 ANQGSEA. The CDR3 sequence is CSVGQIGYEQYF. In DNA, the CDR3 is TGCAGCGTAGGACAGATCGGTTACGAGCAGTACTTC.

The chain links TRBV11-3 to TRBJ2-3, with a weak D call TRBD1 (5 bases). The V end lost 1 base, the J end lost 2 bases, and 10 bases lay between the germline ends. CDR3 length equals 15 residues. The germline V gene encodes CDR1 SGHNT and CDR2 YENEEA. This chain's CDR3 is CASSLGQGFTDTQYF. CDR3 bases: TGTGCCAGCAGCTTAGGGCAGGGATTCACAGATACGCAGTATTTT.

This clone was observed a few times. The chain joins TRBV6-4 to TRBJ1-5; 7 bases match TRBD1. Germline loops: CDR1 MRHNA, CDR2 SNTAGT. This CDR3 is built from 15 residues. The V gene end was trimmed by 5 bases and the J gene end by 4 bases; junction bases not matched to a gene: 8. The CDR3 is CASSPDRVRNQPQHF. As DNA, the CDR3 is TGTGCCAGCAGTCCAGACAGGGTCAGGAATCAGCCCCAGCATTTT.

This chain links TRBV5-4 with TRBJ1-2; 9 nucleotides agree with TRBD1. This CDR3 contains 14 residues. The trim removed 4 bases at V and 2 bases at J, leaving 3 bases unmatched. Germline CDR1 and CDR2: SGHNT and YYREEE (reference sequence). CDR3: CASSVGQGNYGYTF. Here the CDR3 DNA reads TGTGCCAGCAGCGTCGGACAGGGGAACTATGGCTACACCTTC.

As for this clone: In this CDR3 the conserved last residue, phenylalanine or tryptophan, is missing, so a read error is likely. The limits of the CDR3 on the DNA are not certain, so only TCRdb's listed CDR3 is given. The chain links TRBV11-2 to TRBJ1-2; TRBD1, as called in the table, went unchecked against the DNA. CDR1 SGHAT and CDR2 FQNNGV come from the germline V gene. The CDR3 extends over 15 residues, inclusive of both ends. CDR3 residues: CASSQIKGQVEGFIG.

This clone has a single count. This chain uses TRBV7-2 with TRBJ2-5, with 9 bases aligning to TRBD1. The germline V gene has CDR1 SGHTA and CDR2 FQGNSA. This CDR3 comprises 15 residues. The junction had 5 bases not matched to a gene; V was cut back by 5 bases and J by 1 base. The CDR3 DNA follows: TGTGCCAGCAGCCAGGGACAGGGTACCCAAGAGACCCAGTACTTC. It is translated as CASSQGQGTQETQYF.

The chain joins TRBV2 to TRBJ2-2, with TRBD1 matching 7 bases. Germline CDR1 and CDR2: SNHLY and FYNNEI. This CDR3 region has 13 residues. V dropped 7 bases and J dropped 6; count of bases not matched to a gene: 5. The CDR3 reads CASNPTGPGELFF. CDR3 coding DNA: TGTGCCAGCAACCCGACAGGGCCCGGGGAGCTGTTTTTT.

The chain employs TRBV12-2 and TRBJ1-1; TRBD1 is taken as the D call from the table, unchecked against the DNA. TRBV12-2 is a listed pseudogene. The CDR3 length is 14 residues. The CDR3 protein is CASRYRSGDTEAFF. As DNA, the CDR3 is TGTGCAAGTCGTTATCGATCAGGGGACACTGAAGCTTTCTTT.

The chain uses TRBV7-8 and TRBJ2-7; D might be TRBD2 (5 bases). The CDR3 is made up of 13 amino acids. CDR1 is SGHVS, CDR2 FQNEAQ, per germline. The V end lost 5 bases, the J end lost 1 base, and 9 bases lay between the germline ends. The CDR3 is CASSLRGSYEQYF. CDR3 nucleotides: TGTGCCAGCAGCCTACGGGGATCCTACGAGCAGTACTTC.

This clone was counted once. The V gene is TRBV9, the J gene TRBJ1-1, with a tentative D call TRBD1 (5 bases). The germline V gene has CDR1 SGDLS and CDR2 YYNGEE. With 0 bases removed from V and 8 bases from J, the gap between germline ends came to 11 bases. This CDR3 contains 13 residues. This CDR3 is CASSVGTLPEAFF. The CDR3 DNA is TGTGCCAGCAGCGTAGGGACACTACCCGAAGCTTTCTTT.

This rearrangement joins TRBV4-3 to TRBJ1-1, with 8 bases that match TRBD1. Germline V gene data show CDR1 as LGHNA and CDR2 as YSLEER. This CDR3 has 15 amino acids. V lost 0 bases, J lost 0 bases, and 0 bases stayed unmatched. The CDR3 loop is CASSQDRGLNTEAFF. CDR3 coding DNA: TGCGCCAGCAGCCAAGACAGGGGGCTGAACACTGAAGCTTTCTTT.

J is TRBJ2-5 and V is TRBV5-1; TRBD1 aligns across 10 bases. The CDR3 has 15 amino acids. Germline values: CDR1 SGHRS, CDR2 YFSETQ. V shed 2 bases and J 5 bases; nucleotides not matched to a gene: 6. The CDR3 sequence is CASSFSTGGGETQYF. The CDR3 DNA reads as TGCGCCAGCAGCTTTTCGACAGGGGGCGGGGAGACCCAGTACTTC.

The chain links TRBV15 to TRBJ2-1; 9 bases fit TRBD2. Unmatched junction bases numbered 6, after V lost 3 bases and J lost 0 bases. This CDR3 has 17 amino acids. Germline assignment: CDR1 LNHNV and CDR2 YYDKDF (reference sequence). In nucleotides, the CDR3 is TGTGCCACCAGCAGGGGGGTAGCGGGGGACTCCTACAATGAGCAGTTCTTC. Residues: CATSRGVAGDSYNEQFF.

The chain couples TRBV10-3 to TRBJ1-1, with 8 bases identical to TRBD1. V was clipped by 5 bases and J by 8 bases; unmatched bases: 4. CDR1 ENHRY and CDR2 SYGVKD come from the germline V gene. The CDR3 runs to 12 residues. The CDR3 DNA reads TGTGCCATCAGTACAGGGGGGGTGGAAGCTTTCTTT. Translated, it gives CAISTGGVEAFF.

The rearrangement joins TRBV10-3 to TRBJ1-5; no clear D. Trimming removed 7 bases from V and 5 bases from J, with 6 bases in between. The CDR3 has 11 amino acids. From germline, CDR1 is ENHRY and CDR2 SYGVKD. This chain's CDR3 is CAITRDQPQHF. The CDR3 coding sequence is TGTGCCATCACGCGGGATCAGCCCCAGCATTTT.